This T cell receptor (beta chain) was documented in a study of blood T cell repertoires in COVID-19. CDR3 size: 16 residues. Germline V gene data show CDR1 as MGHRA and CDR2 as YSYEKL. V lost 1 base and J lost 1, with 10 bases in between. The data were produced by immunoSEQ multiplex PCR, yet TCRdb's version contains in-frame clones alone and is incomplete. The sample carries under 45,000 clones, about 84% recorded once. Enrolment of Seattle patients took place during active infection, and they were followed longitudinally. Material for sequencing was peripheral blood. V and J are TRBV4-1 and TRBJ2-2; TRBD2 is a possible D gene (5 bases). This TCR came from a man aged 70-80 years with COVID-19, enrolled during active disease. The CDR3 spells CASSQGRGGNTGELFF. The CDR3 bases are TGCGCCAGCAGCCAAGGACGGGGTGGGAACACCGGGGAGCTGTTTTTT.